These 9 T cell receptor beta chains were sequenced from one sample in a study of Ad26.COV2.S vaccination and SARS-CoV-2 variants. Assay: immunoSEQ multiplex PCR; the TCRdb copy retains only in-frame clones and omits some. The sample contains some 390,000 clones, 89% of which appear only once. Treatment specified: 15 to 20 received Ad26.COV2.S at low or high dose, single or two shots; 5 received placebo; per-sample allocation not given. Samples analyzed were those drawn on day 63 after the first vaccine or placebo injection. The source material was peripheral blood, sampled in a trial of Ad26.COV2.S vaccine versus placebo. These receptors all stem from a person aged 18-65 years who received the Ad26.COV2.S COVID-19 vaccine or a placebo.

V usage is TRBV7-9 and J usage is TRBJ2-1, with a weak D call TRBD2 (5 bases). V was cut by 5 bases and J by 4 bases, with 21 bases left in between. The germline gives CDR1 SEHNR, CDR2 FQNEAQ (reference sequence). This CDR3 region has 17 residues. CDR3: CASSTSLRGPRYNEQFF. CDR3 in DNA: TGTGCCAGCAGCACGTCGCTGCGAGGGCCGCGGTACAATGAGCAGTTCTTC.

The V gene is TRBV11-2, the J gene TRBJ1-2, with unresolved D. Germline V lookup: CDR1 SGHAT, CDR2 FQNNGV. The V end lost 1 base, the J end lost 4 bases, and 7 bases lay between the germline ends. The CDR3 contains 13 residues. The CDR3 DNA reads TGTGCCAGCAGCTTAGGTTTAGTCTATGGCTACACCTTC. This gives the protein CASSLGLVYGYTF. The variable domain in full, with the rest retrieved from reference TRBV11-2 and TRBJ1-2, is EAGVAQSPRYKIIEKRQSVAFWCNPISGHATLYWYQQILGQGPKLLIQFQNNGVVDDSQLPKDRFSAERLKGVDSTLKIQPAKLEDSAVYLCASSLGLVYGYTFGSGTRLTVV.

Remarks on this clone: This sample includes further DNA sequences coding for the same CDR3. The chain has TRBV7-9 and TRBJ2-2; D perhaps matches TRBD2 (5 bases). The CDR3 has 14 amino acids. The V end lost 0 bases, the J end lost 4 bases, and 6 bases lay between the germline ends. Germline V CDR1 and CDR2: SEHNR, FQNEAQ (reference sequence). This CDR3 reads CASSLAGGTGELFF. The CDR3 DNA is TGTGCCAGCAGCTTAGCCGGAGGCACCGGGGAGCTGTTTTTT.

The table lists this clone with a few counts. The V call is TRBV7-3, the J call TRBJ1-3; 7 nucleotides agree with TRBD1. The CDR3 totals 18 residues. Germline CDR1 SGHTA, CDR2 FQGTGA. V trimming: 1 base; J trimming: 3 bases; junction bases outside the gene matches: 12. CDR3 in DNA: TGTGCCAGCAGCTTAAATCCGCCCGGACAGGAGGTTGGAAACACCATATATTTT. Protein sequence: CASSLNPPGQEVGNTIYF.

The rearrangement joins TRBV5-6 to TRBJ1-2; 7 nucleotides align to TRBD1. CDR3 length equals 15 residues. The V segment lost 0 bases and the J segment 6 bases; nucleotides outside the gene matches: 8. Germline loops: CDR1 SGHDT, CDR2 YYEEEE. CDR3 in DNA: TGTGCCAGCAGCTTGGCTAGGACAGGTGCCCATGGCTACACCTTC. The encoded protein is CASSLARTGAHGYTF.

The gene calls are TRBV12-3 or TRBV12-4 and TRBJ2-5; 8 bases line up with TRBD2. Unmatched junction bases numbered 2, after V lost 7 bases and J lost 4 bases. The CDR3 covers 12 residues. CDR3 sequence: CASKRGLETQYF. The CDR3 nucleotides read TGTGCCAGCAAGCGGGGGTTAGAGACCCAGTACTTC.

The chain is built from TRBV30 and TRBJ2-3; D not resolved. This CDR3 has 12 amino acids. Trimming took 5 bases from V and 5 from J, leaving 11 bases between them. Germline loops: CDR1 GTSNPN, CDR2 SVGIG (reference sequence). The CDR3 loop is CAWGLSGDTQYF. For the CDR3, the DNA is TGTGCCTGGGGGTTATCGGGAGATACGCAGTATTTT.

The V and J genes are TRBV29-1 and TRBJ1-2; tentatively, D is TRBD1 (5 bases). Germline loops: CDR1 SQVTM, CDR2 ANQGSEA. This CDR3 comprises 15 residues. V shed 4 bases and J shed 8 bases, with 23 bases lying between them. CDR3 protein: CSVVLDGTTAEGYTF. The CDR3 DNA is TGCAGCGTTGTCCTAGATGGGACGACGGCCGAGGGCTACACCTTC.

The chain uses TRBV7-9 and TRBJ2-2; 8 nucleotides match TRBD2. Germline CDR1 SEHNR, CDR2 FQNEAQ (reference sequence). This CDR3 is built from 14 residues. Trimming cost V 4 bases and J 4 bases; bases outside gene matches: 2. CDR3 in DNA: TGTGCCAGCAGCTCCGGGGGGGGCACCGGGGAGCTGTTTTTT. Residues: CASSSGGGTGELFF.